This T cell receptor (beta chain) was retrieved from a study of T cell responses to AZD1222 COVID-19 vaccine. Study results and caveats: Per reports, nearly half of all spike-specific TCRs target regions that are unmutated in variants. Spike-spanning, vaccine-associated CD4 TCRs were dominant at 160-218 and 743-854. Researchers took repertoire samples only after the peak T cell response had come.

In its sample, this clone was seen a few times. Its antigen is as yet unknown. One junction end does not reproduce the germline sequence, and a read error may be involved. TCRdb keeps only in-frame clones here, not all; method: immunoSEQ multiplex PCR. The sample holds 130,000 or so clones, 80% to 90% seen once. CDR3 length: 13 amino acids. Germline CDR1 is SSHAT and CDR2 is FNYEAQ (reference sequence). The sequencing here drew on peripheral blood, taken on day 0 of AZD1222 vaccination. The clonotype originates from an adult in good health. The chain employs TRBV7-7 and TRBJ2-1; D is undetermined. CDR3 sequence reads: CASSLSMYNEQFF. The CDR3 DNA follows: TGTGCTAGCAGCCTCTCGATGTACAATGAGCAGTTCTTC. The whole variable domain, remainder taken from reference TRBV7-7 and TRBJ2-1, is GAGVSQSPRYKVTKRGQDVTLRCDPISSHATLYWYQQALGQGPEFLTYFNYEAQPDKSGLPSDRFSAERPEGSISTLTIQRTEQRDSAMYRCASSLSMYNEQFFGPGTRLTVL.